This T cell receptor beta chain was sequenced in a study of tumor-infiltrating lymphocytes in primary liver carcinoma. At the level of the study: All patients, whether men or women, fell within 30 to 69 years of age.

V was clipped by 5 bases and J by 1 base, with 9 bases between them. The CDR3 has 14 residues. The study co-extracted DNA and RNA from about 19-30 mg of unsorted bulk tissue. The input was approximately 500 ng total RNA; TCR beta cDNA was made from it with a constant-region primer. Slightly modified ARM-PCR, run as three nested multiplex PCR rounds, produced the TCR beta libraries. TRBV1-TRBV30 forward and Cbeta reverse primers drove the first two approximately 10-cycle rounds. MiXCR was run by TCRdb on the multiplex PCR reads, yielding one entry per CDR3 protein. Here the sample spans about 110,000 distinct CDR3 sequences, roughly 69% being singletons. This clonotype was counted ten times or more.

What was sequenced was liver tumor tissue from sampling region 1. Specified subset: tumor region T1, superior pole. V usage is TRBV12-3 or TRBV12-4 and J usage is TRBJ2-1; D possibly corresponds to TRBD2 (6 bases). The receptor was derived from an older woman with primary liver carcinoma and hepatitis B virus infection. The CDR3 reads CASSPRGSYNEQFF. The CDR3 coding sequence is TGTGCCAGCAGTCCTCGGGGGTCCTACAATGAGCAGTTCTTC.